Below, 24 T cell receptor beta chains from the same sample are listed, as sequenced in a study of T cell responses to AZD1222 COVID-19 vaccine (dated by TCRdb to the early 2020s). Library generation was performed with the immunoSEQ multiplex PCR assay. The immuneACCESS repertoire file appears here via TCRdb, limited to in-frame rearrangements. These files lack a portion of the clones; in checked studies, under half of the deficit traces to unresolved V genes, and the cause of the others is not known. The sample table contains tens of thousands of clones; only one count was recorded for 80% of them. The ten largest clones add up to roughly 4.9% of the sample. What the time point label conveys for this sample: about 28 days (+/-7) after the second vaccine dose. The sample here was peripheral blood, taken 28 days after the second AZD1222 dose. These receptors were obtained from an adult who received the AZD1222 COVID-19 vaccine.

The chain is built from TRBV12-3 or TRBV12-4 and TRBJ2-5, with 8 bases fitting TRBD1. V lost 7 bases to trimming and J lost 4 bases; unmatched junction nucleotides: 5. This CDR3 is built from 13 residues. The CDR3 region is CASTAGQGETQYF. The CDR3 DNA sequence: TGTGCCAGCACCGCTGGACAGGGAGAGACCCAGTACTTC.

This clone occurred once. The gene calls are TRBV11-2 and TRBJ1-6; D not certain. The CDR3 loop spans 15 amino acids. CDR1 and CDR2 (germline): SGHAT, FQNNGV. Trimming removed 3 bases from V and 0 bases from J, with 6 bases in between. CDR3 residues: CASSLSDSYNSPLHF. The DNA for the CDR3 is TGTGCCAGCAGCTTGTCGGACTCCTATAATTCACCCCTCCACTTT.

Concerning this clone: An end of the junction differs from the germline gene, which may be a read error. The rearrangement links TRBV9 to TRBJ2-1; a weak D match, TRBD2 (6 bases). CDR1 is SGDLS, CDR2 YYNGEE, per germline. The CDR3 is made up of 15 amino acids. CDR3 sequence: CAGSVDGAGYNEQFF. CDR3 coding DNA: TGTGCCGGCAGCGTAGACGGGGCGGGGTACAATGAGCAGTTCTTC.

The chain's CDR3 is CASSPRTGDNTEAFF. The CDR3 DNA reads as TGTGCCAGCAGCCCACGGACAGGGGATAACACTGAAGCTTTCTTT. The V and J genes are TRBV5-4 and TRBJ1-1; 9 bases match TRBD1. Germline V gives CDR1 SGHNT, CDR2 YYREEE (reference sequence). V shed 4 bases, J shed 2 bases, and the junction held 6 bases outside the gene matches. This CDR3 has 15 residues.

The chain uses TRBV19 and TRBJ2-1; D remains ambiguous. V gave up 6 bases and J gave up 9 bases, with 12 bases separating them. CDR3 length equals 12 residues. Germline CDR1 LNHDA, CDR2 SQIVND (reference sequence). CDR3 loop: CASSTQGGEQFF. As DNA, the CDR3 is TGTGCCAGTAGCACACAAGGCGGTGAGCAGTTCTTC.

This chain joins TRBV2 and TRBJ2-2; D is possibly TRBD2 (6 bases). V gave up 4 bases and J gave up 5 bases, with 14 bases separating them. The V gene's germline CDR1 is SNHLY and CDR2 FYNNEI. The CDR3 has 15 residues. The CDR3 nucleotides read TGTGCCAGCAGTGTTAGCGGTCCTGGAACCGGGGAGCTGTTTTTT. Translated: CASSVSGPGTGELFF.

A single count supports this clone. The chain carries TRBV5-5 and TRBJ2-2; D is undetermined. The germline gives CDR1 SGHKS, CDR2 YYEKEE (reference sequence). The CDR3 spans 14 residues. V lost 4 bases and J 5 bases, leaving 12 bases between the germline ends. CDR3 DNA sequence: TGTGCCAGCAGCCTGGTCGGATGGACCGGGGAGCTGTTTTTT. Its translation: CASSLVGWTGELFF.

This clone was recorded only once. The chain recombines TRBV20-1 with TRBJ1-2, with D uncertain. Germline CDR1 reads DFQATT; CDR2 reads SNEGSKA (reference sequence). Trimming stripped 5 bases from V and 3 bases from J, with 7 bases between. CDR3 length: 11 residues. CDR3 nucleotide sequence: TGCAGTGCTCCTTTGGACTATGGCTACACCTTC. It codes for CSAPLDYGYTF.

This clone was observed a handful of times. The genes are TRBV7-9 and TRBJ2-2; 7 bases agree with TRBD2. With 4 bases clipped from V and 7 bases from J, the junction kept 6 bases outside the gene matches. The CDR3 has 14 amino acids. CDR1 and CDR2 (germline): SEHNR, FQNEAQ (reference sequence). CDR3 coding DNA: TGTGCCAGCAGCTCCACTAGCGAGGGCGGGGAGCTGTTTTTT. This gives the protein CASSSTSEGGELFF.

The CDR3 is CASSLDGSGYGYTF. The CDR3 region has the DNA TGCGCCAGCAGCTTAGACGGATCGGGCTATGGCTACACCTTC. The chain carries TRBV5-1 and TRBJ1-2; D ambiguous. V was pared by 2 bases and J by 4 bases, with 12 bases between. Germline CDR1 and CDR2: SGHRS and YFSETQ. There are 14 residues in the CDR3.

The chain combines TRBV18 with TRBJ2-1; D perhaps matches TRBD2 (5 bases). V gave up 0 bases and J gave up 7 bases, with 16 bases separating them. Germline lookup yields CDR1 KGHSH and CDR2 LQKENI. The CDR3 totals 16 residues. In nucleotides, the CDR3 is TGTGCCAGCTCACCACCGACTACCTCCTTAGGGAATGAGCAGTTCTTC. This codes for CASSPPTTSLGNEQFF.

The CDR3 sequence is CASSLSRATEAFF. As DNA, the CDR3 is TGTGCCAGCAGCTTATCCAGGGCTACTGAAGCTTTCTTT. The chain combines TRBV11-1 with TRBJ1-1, with D perhaps TRBD1 (5 bases). V was cut by 2 bases and J by 5 bases, with 9 bases left in between. This CDR3 comprises 13 residues. Germline CDR1 and CDR2: SGHAT and FQDESV (reference sequence).

For the CDR3, the DNA is TGCGCCAGCAGCCAAGTCCCGGGACTAGCGGGAGAAACAGATACGCAGTATTTT. Translation: CASSQVPGLAGETDTQYF. The rearrangement links TRBV5-1 to TRBJ2-3, with TRBD2 identical over 14 bases. This CDR3 contains 18 residues. Looked up from germline, CDR1 is SGHRS and CDR2 is YFSETQ. V was clipped by 4 bases and J by 3 bases; unmatched bases: 10.

The chain recombines TRBV18 with TRBJ2-5, with D uncertain. The V gene's germline CDR1 is KGHSH and CDR2 LQKENI. This CDR3 region has 11 residues. V lost 2 bases and J 5 bases, leaving 3 bases between the germline ends. The CDR3 DNA sequence: TGTGCCAGCTCACCAGGGGAGACCCAGTACTTC. Its translation is CASSPGETQYF.

The chain employs TRBV19 and TRBJ1-5; D might be TRBD1 (5 bases). V dropped 6 bases and J dropped 2 bases, with 11 bases sitting between them. CDR3 length equals 14 residues. Germline CDR1 is LNHDA and CDR2 is SQIVND (reference sequence). CDR3 in DNA: TGTGCCAGTAGCGGGGGACCGCGCAATCAGCCCCAGCATTTT. Amino acid sequence: CASSGGPRNQPQHF.

The CDR3 loop reads CASSGKSITGELFF. The CDR3 DNA follows: TGTGCCAGCAGCGGGAAGTCGATCACCGGGGAGCTGTTTTTT. The chain uses TRBV6-2 or TRBV6-3 and TRBJ2-2; tentatively, D is TRBD2 (5 bases). Germline loops: CDR1 MNHEY, CDR2 SVGEGT. V lost 6 bases, J lost 4 bases, and 12 bases lay in between. The CDR3 is 14 amino acids.

The J gene is TRBJ2-7, the V gene TRBV5-6; 10 nucleotides align to TRBD2. The junction had 4 bases not matched to a gene; V was cut back by 4 bases and J by 0 bases. Germline CDR1 reads SGHDT; CDR2 reads YYEEEE. The CDR3 is 15 residues long. For the CDR3, the DNA is TGTGCCAGCAGCACGGGACTAGCGAGCTCCTACGAGCAGTACTTC. It is translated as CASSTGLASSYEQYF.

This clone was counted only a few times. The gene calls are TRBV27 and TRBJ1-6; 11 bases are a match to TRBD1. Losses at the gene ends were 2 bases for V and 4 bases for J; bases not matched to a gene: 4. The CDR3 contains 17 residues. Germline V gene data show CDR1 as MNHEY and CDR2 as SMNVEV (reference sequence). The CDR3, as DNA: TGTGCCAGCAGTTTACGGGACAGGGGGGGGTATAATTCACCCCTCCACTTT. Its translation is CASSLRDRGGYNSPLHF.

The chain uses TRBV3-1 (or the pseudogene TRBV3-2) and TRBJ2-7; D is unresolved. The CDR3 length is 13 residues. Trimming took 4 bases from V and 2 from J, leaving 9 bases between them. Germline V gene sequence: CDR1 LGHDT, CDR2 YNNKEL (reference sequence). The DNA of the CDR3 is TGTGCCAGCAGCCGAGGCAAGGCCTACGAGCAGTACTTC. Residues: CASSRGKAYEQYF.

The J gene is TRBJ2-1, the V gene TRBV13, with 8 positions matching TRBD2. The length of the CDR3 is 17 residues. After removal of 5 bases from V and 8 bases from J, the junction contained 17 bases not matched to a gene. Germline V gene data show CDR1 as PRHDT and CDR2 as FYEKMQ (reference sequence). This CDR3 reads CASSTRPGWTSRDEQFF. The CDR3 DNA follows: TGTGCCAGCAGCACCAGACCCGGCTGGACTAGCAGGGATGAGCAGTTCTTC.

The chain employs TRBV5-8 and TRBJ2-3; maybe TRBD2 (6 bases). CDR1 and CDR2 (germline): SGHTS, YDEGEE. The CDR3 sequence is 15 residues long. Trimming shortened V by 2 bases and J by 6 bases, and 16 bases separated the two germline ends. The CDR3 region is CASSFGGPPLDTQYF. Written as DNA, the CDR3 is TGTGCCAGCAGCTTCGGGGGACCACCCCTGGATACGCAGTATTTT.

Here the CDR3 reads CATQGQELNTGELFF. CDR3 nucleotide sequence: TGTGCCACCCAGGGACAGGAGCTGAACACCGGGGAGCTGTTTTTT. The chain couples TRBV6-4 to TRBJ2-2, with TRBD1 matching over 8 bases. J was trimmed by 1 base and V by 10 bases; bases with no gene match: 8. This CDR3 contains 15 residues. CDR1 MRHNA and CDR2 SNTAGT come from the germline V gene.

The V call is TRBV29-1, the J call TRBJ1-2; a weak D match, TRBD1 (6 bases). The germline gives CDR1 SQVTM, CDR2 ANQGSEA. V lost 7 bases to trimming and J lost 8 bases, with 11 bases between them. This CDR3 has 10 residues. The DNA of the CDR3 is TGCAGCGCACGGGACACCGGCTACACCTTC. As protein: CSARDTGYTF.

This clone was observed a handful of times. The V gene is TRBV5-5, the J gene TRBJ1-2; 7 nucleotides align to TRBD1. Trimming took 3 bases from V and 2 from J; bases not matched to a gene: 10. Germline V gene sequence: CDR1 SGHKS, CDR2 YYEKEE (reference sequence). The CDR3 extends over 16 amino acids. The CDR3 DNA reads as TGTGCCAGCAGCTCCTCGACCGGGACAGCAAACTATGGCTACACCTTC. Translating gives CASSSSTGTANYGYTF.